One sample yielded the 15 T cell receptor beta chains listed below, sequenced in a study of beta chain features in type 1 diabetes. Since all of the isolated RNA was reverse transcribed, expressed TCRB transcripts were what got sequenced. Generated by immunoSEQ multiplex PCR, the TCRdb table keeps only in-frame clones and is missing some. The sample consists of roughly 500,000 clones, more than 9.5% of them appearing once. The source material was naive CD4+ T cells from blood. Receptor source: a woman younger than 35 in good health.

The sample holds a few counts of this clone. The CDR3 DNA is TGTGCCTGGGTGGCTTATAATGAAAAACTGTTTTTT. It encodes CAWVAYNEKLFF. The V gene is TRBV30, the J gene TRBJ1-4; D not resolved. The CDR3 contains 12 residues. Between the trimmed V and J ends, which lost 5 bases and 4 bases, there was a span of 8 bases. CDR1 GTSNPN and CDR2 SVGIG come from the germline V gene (reference sequence).

J is TRBJ2-5 and V is TRBV10-3; the D gene could be TRBD1 or TRBD2 (6 bases each). Germline assignment: CDR1 ENHRY and CDR2 SYGVKD. CDR3 length: 12 residues. The V and J ends lost 10 bases and 4 bases respectively, with 13 bases between them. The CDR3 coding sequence is TGTGCCACCGGGGGCAGGGGAGAGACCCAGTACTTC. Its protein product is CATGGRGETQYF.

Concerning this clone: The sample has other DNA sequences that encode this CDR3 too. The V gene is TRBV28, the J gene TRBJ1-2; D gene unclear. The CDR3 sequence is 13 residues long. V lost 5 bases to trimming and J lost 5 bases, with 12 bases between them. The V gene's germline CDR1 is MDHEN and CDR2 SYDVKM. The CDR3 protein is CASSPPPFYGYTF. CDR3 bases: TGTGCCAGCAGTCCTCCACCCTTTTATGGCTACACCTTC.

The chain is built from TRBV29-1 and TRBJ1-2; TRBD1 aligns across 11 bases. This CDR3 spans 14 amino acids. Per germline, CDR1 SQVTM and CDR2 ANQGSEA. The junction had 7 bases not matched to a gene; V was cut back by 6 bases and J by 4 bases. CDR3 protein: CSVMDRGPFYGYTF. CDR3 bases: TGCAGCGTGATGGACAGGGGGCCTTTCTATGGCTACACCTTC.

This clone was picked up a small number of times. The chain combines TRBV9 with TRBJ1-2; D is ambiguous. This CDR3 region has 13 residues. Trimming left V 3 bases short and J 5 bases short, with 11 bases between. Per the germline V gene, CDR1 is SGDLS and CDR2 is YYNGEE. The DNA for the CDR3 is TGTGCCAGCAGCGCATTAACAGCATATGGCTACACCTTC. Translating gives CASSALTAYGYTF.

This clone was detected only a few times. The V gene is TRBV29-1, the J gene TRBJ2-7, with 10 bases matching TRBD1. Looked up from germline, CDR1 is SQVTM and CDR2 is ANQGSEA. The CDR3 covers 14 residues. CDR3 bases: TGCCGGGACAGGGGACTTAGGAGCTCCTACGAGCAGTACGTC. Translating it yields CRDRGLRSSYEQYV.

The rearrangement uses TRBV5-1 and TRBJ2-2; TRBD2 is a possible D gene (5 bases). Germline V gene lookup returns CDR1 SGHRS and CDR2 YFSETQ. Trimming pared 2 bases from V and 0 bases from J, leaving 5 bases between. This CDR3 spans 14 amino acids. The CDR3 DNA follows: TGCGCCAGCAGCTTCGGGACGAACACCGGGGAGCTGTTTTTT. Translation gives CASSFGTNTGELFF.

The sample holds many counts of this clone. The CDR3 protein is CATSILLTGNNEQFF. CDR3 sequence (DNA): TGTGCCACCAGCATCCTCTTGACAGGGAACAATGAGCAGTTCTTC. J is TRBJ2-1 and V is TRBV15, with 7 bases lining up with TRBD1. The CDR3 loop spans 15 amino acids. Unmatched junction bases numbered 8, after V lost 4 bases and J lost 5 bases. CDR1 and CDR2 from the germline V gene are LNHNV and YYDKDF (reference sequence).

This clone appeared a few times. This rearrangement joins TRBV7-9 to TRBJ1-1; D not resolved. Deletions cut 5 bases from V and 10 bases from J, with 14 bases between. The CDR3 covers 12 residues. Germline loops: CDR1 SEHNR, CDR2 FQNEAQ (reference sequence). CDR3 in amino acids: CASSPSHLGAFF. Here the CDR3 DNA reads TGTGCCAGCAGCCCTAGCCATCTGGGAGCTTTCTTT.

The chain joins TRBV7-9 to TRBJ1-2; D is unresolved. Per germline, CDR1 SEHNR and CDR2 FQNEAQ (reference sequence). The CDR3 runs 12 residues. Trimming took off 8 bases at V and 3 bases at J, with 10 bases between the two ends. CDR3 sequence (DNA): TGTGCCAGCCGACGAAAGGACTATGGCTACACCTTC. Amino acid sequence: CASRRKDYGYTF.

This clone has just a few counts. This chain connects TRBV9 to TRBJ2-3; 9 bases are a match to TRBD2. The V gene's germline CDR1 is SGDLS and CDR2 YYNGEE. CDR3 length: 16 residues. V was clipped by 0 bases and J by 0 bases; unmatched bases: 2. CDR3 sequence (DNA): TGTGCCAGCAGCGTAGGACTAGCGGTTAGCACAGATACGCAGTATTTT. Protein sequence: CASSVGLAVSTDTQYF.

This clone was picked up a small number of times. The genes are TRBV7-9 and TRBJ1-3, with D perhaps matching TRBD1 (5 bases). With 5 bases removed from V and 7 bases from J, the gap between germline ends came to 12 bases. The CDR3 totals 13 residues. The germline V gene encodes CDR1 SEHNR and CDR2 FQNEAQ (reference sequence). The CDR3 loop reads CASSIGEANTIYF. CDR3 nucleotide sequence: TGTGCCAGCAGCATAGGGGAAGCGAACACCATATATTTT.

Here the CDR3 reads CASSAGLAGSYTF. The DNA of the CDR3 is TGTGCCAGCAGCGCGGGACTGGCGGGAAGCTACACCTTC. This chain joins TRBV7-2 and TRBJ1-2; perhaps TRBD1 as D (5 bases). Trimming took 5 bases from V and 9 from J, leaving 16 bases between them. This CDR3 is built from 13 residues. Germline V CDR1 and CDR2: SGHTA, FQGNSA.

This clone was counted only a few times. The V call is TRBV29-1, the J call TRBJ2-1; 7 positions match TRBD2. With V trimmed by 1 base and J by 0 bases, 6 bases remained unmatched. The V gene's germline CDR1 is SQVTM and CDR2 ANQGSEA. There are 16 residues in the CDR3. The CDR3 coding sequence is TGCAGCGTTGAAGTGGGAGGGGCCAGCTCCTACAATGAGCAGTTCTTC. Translated, it gives CSVEVGGASSYNEQFF.

This clone was observed a handful of times. This chain connects TRBV11-3 to TRBJ2-3; D is perhaps TRBD1 (5 bases). The CDR3 spans 15 residues. The V gene's germline CDR1 is SGHNT and CDR2 YENEEA. V gave up 1 base and J gave up 0 bases, with 8 bases separating them. Here the CDR3 reads CASSLGGPSTDTQYF. For the CDR3, the DNA is TGTGCCAGCAGCTTAGGGGGCCCAAGCACAGATACGCAGTATTTT.